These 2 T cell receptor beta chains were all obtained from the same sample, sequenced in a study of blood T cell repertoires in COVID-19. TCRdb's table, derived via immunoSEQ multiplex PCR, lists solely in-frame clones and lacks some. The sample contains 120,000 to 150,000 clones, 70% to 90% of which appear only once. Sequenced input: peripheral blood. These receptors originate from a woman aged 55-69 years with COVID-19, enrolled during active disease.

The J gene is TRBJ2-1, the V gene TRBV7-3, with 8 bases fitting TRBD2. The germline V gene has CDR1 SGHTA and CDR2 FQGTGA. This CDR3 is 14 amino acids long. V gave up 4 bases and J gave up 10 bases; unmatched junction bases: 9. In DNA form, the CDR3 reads TGTGCCAGCAGCTCACCCGGGACTAGTAACGAGCAGTTCTTC. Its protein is CASSSPGTSNEQFF.

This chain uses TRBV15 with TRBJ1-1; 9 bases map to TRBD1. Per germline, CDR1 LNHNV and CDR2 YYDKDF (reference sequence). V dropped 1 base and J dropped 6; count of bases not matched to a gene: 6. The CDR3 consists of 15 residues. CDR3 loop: CATSRGTGEGAEAFF. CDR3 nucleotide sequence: TGTGCCACCAGCAGAGGGACAGGGGAGGGAGCTGAAGCTTTCTTT.